The 26 T cell receptor beta chains in this list originate from one sample, sequenced in a study of T cells in Graves' hyperthyroidism and ophthalmopathy. What was amplified from RNA transcripts were TCR beta CDR3 regions. TCR CDR3 regions were first amplified by RT-PCR with HTBI primers. TCRdb fed the multiplex PCR reads into MiXCR, producing one record per CDR3 protein. The sample records over 200,000 distinct CDR3 sequences, 13% to 15% being singletons. The sequenced sample was blood. These receptor sequences come from a woman in her thirties or forties with Graves' hyperthyroidism that later progressed to Graves' ophthalmopathy.

The CDR3 nucleotides are TGTGCCAGCAGTCCGGACAGGAGAAGCTATGGCTACACCTTC. Translating it yields CASSPDRRSYGYTF. V gene TRBV28 combines with J gene TRBJ1-2; 7 bases are a match to TRBD1. Looked up from germline, CDR1 is MDHEN and CDR2 is SYDVKM. Losses at the gene ends were 5 bases for V and 4 bases for J; bases not matched to a gene: 7. The CDR3 covers 14 residues.

The V gene is TRBV9, the J gene TRBJ2-7; TRBD1 is a possible D gene (6 bases). The length of the CDR3 is 14 residues. Trimming left V 0 bases short and J 4 bases short, with 11 bases between. CDR1 is SGDLS and CDR2 is YYNGEE in the germline V gene. CDR3 loop: CASSVGQGLYEQYF. CDR3 nucleotide sequence: TGTGCCAGCAGCGTAGGCCAGGGGTTGTACGAGCAGTACTTC.

In the case of this clonotype: A read error is possible here, since a much larger clone lies one base away. The missing conserved phenylalanine or tryptophan at the end of this CDR3 makes a read error likely. The rearrangement uses TRBV12-3 or TRBV12-4 and TRBJ2-1; D is possibly TRBD2 (6 bases). The CDR3 contains 15 residues. The V and J ends lost 3 bases and 1 base respectively, with 10 bases between them. This chain's CDR3 is CASSFGRKSYNEQFH. CDR3 coding DNA: TGTGCCAGCAGTTTCGGGAGAAAGTCCTACAATGAGCAGTTCCAC.

This chain links TRBV5-1 with TRBJ2-3; 10 nucleotides agree with TRBD2. V dropped 0 bases and J dropped 8; count of bases not matched to a gene: 15. The CDR3 covers 18 residues. Germline V CDR1 and CDR2: SGHRS, YFSETQ. CDR3 sequence: CASSLAGLAGAQGGTQYF. In DNA, the CDR3 is TGCGCCAGCAGCTTGGCCGGGCTAGCGGGAGCCCAAGGGGGTACGCAGTATTTT.

This clonotype was detected ten times or more. The chain recombines TRBV29-1 with TRBJ2-3; the D gene is possibly TRBD2 (6 bases). This CDR3 region has 13 residues. V shed 5 bases and J shed 2 bases, with 11 bases lying between them. In germline, CDR1 is SQVTM, CDR2 ANQGSEA. The chain's CDR3 is CSVYGRFTDTQYF. In DNA, the CDR3 is TGCAGCGTTTACGGGAGATTCACAGATACGCAGTATTTT.

This clonotype has a count of ten or more. This chain uses TRBV7-9 with TRBJ2-2; D unresolved. Trimming removed 3 bases from V and 7 bases from J, with 12 bases in between. This CDR3 is built from 14 residues. CDR1 is SEHNR and CDR2 is FQNEAQ in the germline V gene (reference sequence). CDR3 nucleotide sequence: TGTGCCAGCAGCTTGATTCAGGCGGTCGGGGAGCTGTTTTTT. Protein sequence: CASSLIQAVGELFF.

This clonotype occurred a few times. The CDR3, as DNA: TGTGCCAGCAGCTTACACGGGAGCAATCAGCCCCAGCATTTT. It codes for CASSLHGSNQPQHF. The gene calls are TRBV7-9 and TRBJ1-5; D not certain. The germline gives CDR1 SEHNR, CDR2 FQNEAQ (reference sequence). The CDR3 sequence is 14 residues long. Trimming stripped 2 bases from V and 1 base from J, with 6 bases between.

This clonotype was picked up many times. V is TRBV5-1 and J is TRBJ1-1, with TRBD1 matching over 7 bases. The CDR3 has 13 residues. Germline V lookup: CDR1 SGHRS, CDR2 YFSETQ. V was pared by 2 bases and J by 7 bases, with 5 bases of the junction left unmatched. The CDR3 DNA is TGCGCCAGCAGCTTCGGGCAGGGGGATGAAGCTTTCTTT. Its protein product is CASSFGQGDEAFF.

The table lists this clonotype with many counts. The chain recombines TRBV27 with TRBJ1-1; no clear D gene. The V end was cut by 5 bases, the J end by 6 bases, with 13 bases between. The CDR3 is 13 amino acids. Per germline, CDR1 MNHEY and CDR2 SMNVEV (reference sequence). CDR3 coding DNA: TGTGCCAGCAGTGGTACATGGTACCCTGAAGCTTTCTTT. This sequence encodes CASSGTWYPEAFF.

The table lists this clonotype with many counts. The gene calls are TRBV28 and TRBJ2-5, with 9 bases identical to TRBD1. CDR1 is MDHEN, CDR2 SYDVKM, per germline. With 1 base clipped from V and 5 bases from J, the junction kept 8 bases outside the gene matches. The CDR3 sequence is 16 residues long. The CDR3 DNA follows: TGTGCCAGCAGTTTATTAACAGGGGGCGTTTCGGAGACCCAGTACTTC. It specifies CASSLLTGGVSETQYF.

This chain connects TRBV5-1 to TRBJ1-3; D is undetermined. The CDR3 is 18 residues long. Trimming removed 0 bases at V and 0 bases at J, with 16 bases between. Germline V gene sequence: CDR1 SGHRS, CDR2 YFSETQ. CDR3 sequence reads: CASSLVPVRTDSGNTIYF. DNA for the CDR3: TGCGCCAGCAGCTTGGTACCCGTACGGACTGACTCTGGAAACACCATATATTTT.

The V and J genes are TRBV7-9 and TRBJ2-1; no reliable D call. V lost 4 bases, J lost 7 bases, and 8 bases lay in between. Looked up from germline, CDR1 is SEHNR and CDR2 is FQNEAQ (reference sequence). This CDR3 region has 12 residues. In nucleotides, the CDR3 is TGTGCCAGCAGCTCTTTTCTGAATGAGCAGTTCTTC. As protein: CASSSFLNEQFF.

This clonotype was counted ten times or more. This chain connects TRBV27 to TRBJ2-1; tentatively, D is TRBD2 (6 bases). Trimming took off 4 bases at V and 5 bases at J, with 9 bases between the two ends. This CDR3 has 13 amino acids. The germline gives CDR1 MNHEY, CDR2 SMNVEV (reference sequence). CDR3 in amino acids: CASSWGLHNEQFF. CDR3 nucleotides: TGTGCCAGCAGTTGGGGACTTCACAATGAGCAGTTCTTC.

This clonotype was found many times. The rearrangement links TRBV12-3 or TRBV12-4 to TRBJ2-6, with a possible D match to TRBD1 (5 bases). The CDR3 runs to 16 residues. V was clipped by 2 bases and J by 2 bases, with 10 bases between them. The CDR3 region has the DNA TGTGCCAGCAGTTTACCGCAGGGAACTGGGGCCAACGTCCTGACTTTC. This sequence encodes CASSLPQGTGANVLTF.

The chain has TRBV28 and TRBJ2-2; D is possibly TRBD2 (5 bases). The ends were cut back, 4 bases at V and 1 base at J, with 16 bases in the middle. Germline CDR1 reads MDHEN; CDR2 reads SYDVKM. The CDR3 sequence is 17 residues long. CDR3 bases: TGTGCCAGCAGTTACTCGCGAGGGAGTGGGAACACCGGGGAGCTGTTTTTT. Protein: CASSYSRGSGNTGELFF.

This clonotype was picked up many times. This chain joins TRBV20-1 and TRBJ2-3, with 9 bases lining up with TRBD2. CDR1 is DFQATT and CDR2 is SNEGSKA in the germline V gene (reference sequence). After removal of 0 bases from V and 5 bases from J, the junction contained 6 bases not matched to a gene. The CDR3 has 15 amino acids. The CDR3 DNA follows: TGCAGTGCTAGAGACCTAGCGGGGCCTCGAGATACGCAGTATTTT. Protein: CSARDLAGPRDTQYF.

Many counts were recorded for this clonotype. This chain joins TRBV18 and TRBJ2-3, with TRBD2 identical over 7 bases. Trimming took 6 bases from V and 6 from J; bases not matched to a gene: 3. Germline values: CDR1 KGHSH, CDR2 LQKENI. The length of the CDR3 is 12 residues. For the CDR3, the DNA is TGTGCCAGCTCCGGGGAGGGGGATACGCAGTATTTT. Its protein is CASSGEGDTQYF.

V and J are TRBV5-5 and TRBJ2-2; 7 nucleotides align to TRBD1. Germline V gene lookup returns CDR1 SGHKS and CDR2 YYEKEE (reference sequence). With V trimmed by 6 bases and J by 0 bases, 8 bases remained unmatched. This CDR3 comprises 16 residues. CDR3: CASKYRGPTNTGELFF. The DNA of the CDR3 is TGTGCCAGCAAATACAGGGGACCTACGAACACCGGGGAGCTGTTTTTT.

This clonotype was counted many times. V gene TRBV5-6 combines with J gene TRBJ2-7; perhaps D is TRBD1 or TRBD2 (5 bases each). Between the trimmed V and J ends, which lost 4 bases and 7 bases, there was a span of 18 bases. The CDR3 consists of 14 residues. Looked up from germline, CDR1 is SGHDT and CDR2 is YYEEEE. CDR3 coding DNA: TGTGCCAGCAGCGAGAGGGGCCTCAGACGGGAGCAGTACTTC. Its protein is CASSERGLRREQYF.

V gene TRBV4-1 combines with J gene TRBJ1-2, with D uncertain. The CDR3 covers 14 residues. V was shortened by 0 bases and J by 4 bases, with 9 bases between the two germline ends. Germline V gene lookup returns CDR1 MGHRA and CDR2 YSYEKL. Written as DNA, the CDR3 is TGCGCCAGCAGCCAAGATACAACCAGCTATGGCTACACCTTC. Translation gives CASSQDTTSYGYTF.

In its sample, this clonotype was seen many times. The chain recombines TRBV28 with TRBJ2-2; either TRBD1 or TRBD2 may fit D (5 bases each). This CDR3 contains 15 residues. V gave up 2 bases and J gave up 6 bases, with 13 bases separating them. CDR1 MDHEN and CDR2 SYDVKM come from the germline V gene. Here the CDR3 reads CASSLGVWGPGELFF. CDR3 sequence (DNA): TGTGCCAGCAGTTTAGGGGTTTGGGGACCCGGGGAGCTGTTTTTT.

At least ten counts were recorded for this clonotype. The chain employs TRBV12-3 or TRBV12-4 and TRBJ2-7, with D perhaps TRBD1 or TRBD2 (5 bases each). The V gene lost 6 bases and the J gene lost 3 bases, with 18 bases spanning the gap. The CDR3 runs to 15 residues. The chain's CDR3 is CASSQKPGSIYEQYF. CDR3 coding DNA: TGTGCCAGCAGCCAAAAGCCAGGGAGTATCTACGAGCAGTACTTC.

This clonotype showed up many times. V and J are TRBV6-1 and TRBJ2-5; no definite D call. Deletions cut 7 bases from V and 5 bases from J, with 11 bases between. Germline V lookup: CDR1 MNHNS, CDR2 SASEGT. The CDR3 spans 12 residues. CDR3 sequence: CASTQLGETQYF. Here the CDR3 DNA reads TGTGCCAGCACTCAACTCGGGGAGACCCAGTACTTC.

This clonotype was counted at least ten times. The chain is built from TRBV5-1 and TRBJ2-5; D uncertain. The CDR3 spans 15 residues. Deletions cut 1 base from V and 2 bases from J, with 12 bases between. Germline V gene lookup returns CDR1 SGHRS and CDR2 YFSETQ. CDR3 DNA: TGCGCCAGCAGCTTGTCGGACCAGCGACAAGAGACCCAGTACTTC. It translates to CASSLSDQRQETQYF.

This rearrangement joins TRBV19 to TRBJ2-7; D tentatively reads TRBD1 or TRBD2 (5 bases each). Trimming pared 2 bases from V and 4 bases from J, leaving 15 bases between. The CDR3 covers 15 residues. Germline V gene lookup returns CDR1 LNHDA and CDR2 SQIVND (reference sequence). CDR3: CASSISGGREYEQYF. The CDR3 nucleotides read TGTGCCAGTAGTATAAGCGGCGGCAGGGAGTACGAGCAGTACTTC.

This clonotype was counted many times. The CDR3 DNA reads TGCAGTGCTAGAGAATCGCGGCCTAAAATCCCCAGGAATGAGCAGTTCTTC. Translated: CSARESRPKIPRNEQFF. The V call is TRBV20-1, the J call TRBJ2-1; D is ambiguous. CDR3 size: 17 residues. The V gene lost 0 bases and the J gene lost 7 bases, with 22 bases spanning the gap. In germline, CDR1 is DFQATT, CDR2 SNEGSKA (reference sequence).